The TCR beta chain under discussion was sequenced for a study of cytomegalovirus exposure and HLA in healthy donors. The V and J ends lost 5 bases and 8 bases respectively, with 8 bases between them. The CDR3 length is 11 residues. General study results and limits: In an earlier analysis, productive rearrangement rates for most beta V segments clustered near 90% or 30%. One variant, a missense change in DCLRE1C, was linked in a later analysis to TCR beta V- and J-gene trimming. Analyzed later, most CMV-associated TCR beta chains appeared HLA-restricted. In a later analysis, a genetic analysis reported fewer productive-TCR N-insertions in an Asian-associated ancestry cluster than the cohort average.

The PCR ran on 60 Vbeta and 13 Jbeta primers. Produced via immunoSEQ multiplex PCR; TCRdb's table is partial and in-frame only. The profile shows about 130,000 clones, approximately 82% of them singletons. In the case of this clone: Its antigen is undetermined.

The chain carries TRBV5-3 and TRBJ2-1, with D hard to call. Being an ORF, TRBV5-3 has a function that is uncertain. Sequencing used PBMCs. The sequence was obtained from a man between 45 and 60 years old in good health and CMV-seronegative. CDR3 DNA sequence: TGTGCCAGAAGTAGCCCCCATGAGCAGTTCTTC. Translating it yields CARSSPHEQFF.